This T cell receptor beta chain is from a study of regulatory T cells in long-lasting Graves disease. Study-wide results and limits: Persistent Graves' patients showed reduced TCR diversity versus newly diagnosed patients.

For TCR beta, libraries came from iRepertoire HTBI primers and Arm-PCR of CDR3 regions. MiXCR was run by TCRdb on the multiplex PCR reads, yielding one entry per CDR3 protein. The sample comprises approximately 270,000 distinct CDR3 sequences, 15% to 20% of which are singletons, and less than 15% rests with the top ten. This clonotype came up many times. The antigen is undetermined. Trimming at V came to 5 bases and at J to 1 base, leaving 16 bases not matched to a gene. The CDR3 covers 19 residues. Germline lookup yields CDR1 LGHDT and CDR2 YNNKEL (reference sequence). The sample's time point: newly diagnosed GD, antithyroid drugs for less than 3 months. Extracted PBMC RNA gave rise to the TCR library. This sample was shared with a second study, whose subject was T cells in Graves' hyperthyroidism and ophthalmopathy.

V is TRBV3-1 and J is TRBJ2-1; TRBD2 aligns across 8 bases. Sequenced material: peripheral blood mononuclear cells (PBMCs), taken at new diagnosis, from a patient treated with antithyroid drugs. The source is a young woman with Graves disease. CDR3 nucleotide sequence: TGTGCCAGCAGCTCAGACTCTCTCCCGGGACTAGATTCCTACAATGAGCAGTTCTTC. Its translation: CASSSDSLPGLDSYNEQFF.